Presented here are 14 T cell receptor beta chains from one specimen sequenced in a study of blood T cell repertoires in COVID-19. Sequencing was performed with immunoSEQ multiplex PCR; in TCRdb, only in-frame clones are kept and a portion is missing. Among about 210,000 clones listed, about 88% were seen once. Sequencing input: peripheral blood. All receptors come from a man in his 70s with acute or convalescent COVID-19.

The chain is built from TRBV19 and TRBJ2-7; perhaps TRBD1 as D (6 bases). The V end was cut by 7 bases, the J end by 3 bases, with 22 bases between. The CDR3 has 16 residues. Germline CDR1 LNHDA, CDR2 SQIVND (reference sequence). The CDR3 loop reads CASTPGPRQARYEQYF. The CDR3, as DNA: TGTGCCAGTACACCGGGCCCGAGACAGGCGCGCTACGAGCAGTACTTC.

The chain employs TRBV7-9 and TRBJ2-7; perhaps TRBD2 as D (5 bases). There are 16 residues in the CDR3. CDR1 and CDR2 (germline): SEHNR, FQNEAQ (reference sequence). V lost 5 bases, J lost 0 bases, and 17 bases lay in between. CDR3 DNA sequence: TGTGCCAGCAGCCGAGGGTACGGCATTACCTCCTACGAGCAGTACTTC. It yields the protein CASSRGYGITSYEQYF.

The CDR3 reads CASSIYRDTEAFF. CDR3 DNA sequence: TGTGCCAGTAGTATCTACAGAGACACTGAAGCTTTCTTT. The chain is built from TRBV19 and TRBJ1-1, with D unresolved. CDR1 LNHDA and CDR2 SQIVND come from the germline V gene (reference sequence). The CDR3 is made up of 13 amino acids. V dropped 3 bases and J dropped 3 bases, with 8 bases sitting between them.

The V call is TRBV7-9, the J call TRBJ2-5; 10 nucleotides match TRBD2. CDR1 and CDR2 from the germline V gene are SEHNR and FQNEAQ (reference sequence). With 5 bases clipped from V and 5 bases from J, the junction kept 8 bases outside the gene matches. This CDR3 contains 15 residues. CDR3 in DNA: TGTGCCAGCAGCCCTAGCGGGAGAAGCCGTGAGACCCAGTACTTC. Amino acid sequence: CASSPSGRSRETQYF.

J is TRBJ2-7 and V is TRBV3-1 (or the pseudogene TRBV3-2), with 11 bases identical to TRBD2. The CDR3 is made up of 14 amino acids. J lost 5 bases, V lost 2 bases, and 2 bases had no gene match. CDR1 and CDR2 (germline): LGHDT, YNNKEL (reference sequence). The CDR3 spells CASSQTSGSDEQYF. The DNA for the CDR3 is TGTGCCAGCAGCCAAACTAGCGGGAGTGACGAGCAGTACTTC.

The rearrangement joins TRBV19 to TRBJ2-1; 8 bases line up with TRBD1. The CDR3 consists of 16 residues. Germline values: CDR1 LNHDA, CDR2 SQIVND (reference sequence). V gave up 0 bases and J gave up 2 bases; unmatched junction bases: 3. This chain's CDR3 is CASSIDSGGAYNEQFF. The CDR3 DNA is TGTGCCAGTAGTATAGATTCAGGGGGCGCCTACAATGAGCAGTTCTTC.

DNA of the CDR3: TGTGCCAGCAGCAGTAGCATGAACACTGAAGCTTTCTTT. Protein: CASSSSMNTEAFF. This rearrangement joins TRBV14 to TRBJ1-1; D gene ambiguous. Germline V gene lookup returns CDR1 SGHDN and CDR2 FVKESK. The CDR3 is 13 amino acids. With 5 bases removed from V and 0 bases from J, the gap between germline ends came to 7 bases.

The chain is built from TRBV28 and TRBJ2-4, with D tentatively TRBD2 (6 bases). Germline CDR1 reads MDHEN; CDR2 reads SYDVKM. The CDR3 extends over 18 amino acids. Deletions cut 3 bases from V and 0 bases from J, with 18 bases between. Written as DNA, the CDR3 is TGTGCCAGCAGTTTGGTTGTTGGAGGGGAGGAAGCCAAAAACATTCAGTACTTC. The encoded protein is CASSLVVGGEEAKNIQYF. The entire variable domain, with the rest obtained from reference TRBV28 and TRBJ2-4, is as follows: DVKVTQSSRYLVKRTGEKVFLECVQDMDHENMFWYRQDPGLGLRLIYFSYDVKMKEKGDIPEGYSVSREKKERFSLILESASTNQTSMYLCASSLVVGGEEAKNIQYFGAGTRLSVL.

The chain employs TRBV5-4 and TRBJ1-2; 8 nucleotides align to TRBD1. The length of the CDR3 is 13 residues. V was clipped by 4 bases and J by 5 bases; unmatched bases: 4. The germline CDR1 and CDR2 sequences are SGHNT and YYREEE (reference sequence). The CDR3 DNA is TGTGCCAGCAGCCGGACAGGGCAATATGGCTACACCTTC. It encodes CASSRTGQYGYTF.

This rearrangement joins TRBV6-1 to TRBJ1-1; the D is unclear. Per the germline V gene, CDR1 is MNHNS and CDR2 is SASEGT. Trimming shortened V by 0 bases and J by 3 bases, and 8 bases separated the two germline ends. The CDR3 covers 14 residues. The CDR3 DNA sequence: TGTGCCAGCAGTGAAGCTGGCAGCGACACTGAAGCTTTCTTT. Translated: CASSEAGSDTEAFF.

The chain is built from TRBV5-8 and TRBJ1-5; D unresolved. The germline CDR1 and CDR2 sequences are SGHTS and YDEGEE. CDR3 length equals 14 residues. Deletions cut 4 bases from V and 1 base from J, with 9 bases between. CDR3 in amino acids: CASSRRRSNQPQHF. The CDR3 bases are TGTGCCAGCAGCCGCCGGAGGAGCAATCAGCCCCAGCATTTT.

The chain links TRBV25-1 to TRBJ1-1; a possible D gene is TRBD1 (6 bases). Trimming left V 3 bases short and J 2 bases short, with 16 bases between. Germline V gives CDR1 MGHDK, CDR2 SYGVNS. The CDR3 has 16 amino acids. The CDR3 DNA sequence: TGTGCCAGCAGTGAGACAGGAATCCTCCCTAACACTGAAGCTTTCTTT. Its translation: CASSETGILPNTEAFF.

V is TRBV2 and J is TRBJ2-2; 11 nucleotides agree with TRBD2. The CDR3 has 17 amino acids. The germline V gene encodes CDR1 SNHLY and CDR2 FYNNEI. V shed 0 bases, J shed 8 bases, and the junction held 8 bases outside the gene matches. CDR3: CASSEARLAGGQGELFF. Written as DNA, the CDR3 is TGTGCCAGCAGTGAAGCACGCCTAGCGGGAGGCCAGGGGGAGCTGTTTTTT.

The chain employs TRBV7-2 and TRBJ2-2; 7 positions match TRBD2. The V and J ends lost 2 bases and 4 bases, in that order; junction bases with no gene match: 7. Germline V lookup: CDR1 SGHTA, CDR2 FQGNSA. The CDR3 is 16 amino acids. This CDR3 is CASSLSSGTTTGELFF. CDR3 bases: TGTGCCAGCAGCTTATCCTCCGGGACTACCACCGGGGAGCTGTTTTTT.